The rows below give T cell receptor beta chains drawn from one sample of a study of vaccination and CD4 T cells after COVID-19. Their cognate antigens are unknown. TCRdb fed the PCR reads into MiXCR, producing one record per CDR3 protein. The table includes roughly 7,600 distinct CDR3 sequences, about 20% detected once. The sample consisted of CD4+ T cells from blood, cultured in vitro, taken after SARS-CoV-2 vaccination. These receptors originate from a human donor who had recovered from COVID-19. Both conserved end residues are part of each CDR3. A D gene is named only where the DNA matches it firmly. Some rows mark clone size as missing; the rest say once, few, many or name a class of expanded clone.

>TRBJ1-2|TRBV7-8|NA|medium-sized
CASSFRTVDYGYTF
TGTGCCAGCAGCTTTAGGACAGTAGACTATGGCTACACCTTC
>TRBJ2-1|TRBV20-1|TRBD2|few
CSARDPSGAHNEQFF
TGCAGTGCTAGAGATCCGAGCGGGGCCCACAATGAGCAGTTCTTC
>TRBJ2-7|TRBV6-5|NA|medium-sized
CASSYTYRGEQYF
TGTGCCAGCAGTTACACCTATCGAGGGGAGCAGTACTTC
>TRBJ1-2|TRBV15|TRBD1|medium-sized
CATSPQGGRVHGYTF
TGTGCCACCAGCCCCCAGGGGGGAAGGGTTCATGGCTACACCTTC
>TRBJ2-1|TRBV5-4|TRBD2|few
CASSLDLAGAYNEQFF
TGTGCCAGCAGCTTGGATCTAGCGGGAGCCTACAATGAGCAGTTCTTC
>TRBJ2-7|TRBV28|NA|medium-sized
CASSLSRRPQYF
TGTGCCAGCAGTTTGTCGCGCCGCCCCCAGTACTTC
>TRBJ1-2|TRBV20-1|TRBD1|medium-sized
CSARDGGGGGMDGYTF
TGCAGTGCTAGAGATGGGGGAGGGGGCGGTATGGATGGCTACACCTTC
>TRBJ2-3|TRBV24-1|TRBD2|few
CATSGLAGSTDTQYF
TGTGCCACCAGCGGACTAGCGGGATCCACAGATACGCAGTATTTT
>TRBJ2-7|TRBV10-2|TRBD1|NA
CASSLQGSYEQYF
TGCGCCAGCAGCCTACAGGGGTCCTACGAGCAGTACTTC
>TRBJ2-2|TRBV27|NA|NA
CASSPRRVEGGELFF
TGTGCCAGCAGTCCACGGCGGGTGGAGGGCGGGGAGCTGTTTTTT
>TRBJ2-1|TRBV6-1|TRBD2|few
CASRDGTSGRGNEQFF
TGTGCCAGCAGGGACGGGACTAGCGGGAGAGGCAATGAGCAGTTCTTC
>TRBJ2-5|TRBV20-1|TRBD1|medium-sized
CSARSGTGFETQYF
TGCAGTGCAAGATCCGGGACAGGGTTTGAGACCCAGTACTTC
>TRBJ2-1|TRBV20-1|TRBD1|NA
CSASTGQGDNEQFF
TGCAGTGCGAGCACGGGACAGGGGGACAATGAGCAGTTCTTC
>TRBJ2-1|TRBV10-1|NA|NA
CASSESMGISQFF
TGCGCCAGCAGTGAGTCAATGGGGATCTCGCAGTTCTTC
>TRBJ1-5|TRBV6-4|TRBD1|few
CAQGAGGVGNQPQHF
TGTGCCCAGGGGGCGGGAGGGGTCGGCAATCAGCCCCAGCATTTT
>TRBJ1-1|TRBV28|NA|few
CASSLGYPNTEAFF
TGTGCCAGCAGTTTAGGGTACCCGAACACTGAAGCTTTCTTT
>TRBJ1-5|TRBV19|NA|few
CASSIRGAGGNQPQHF
TGTGCCAGTAGTATCAGAGGGGCCGGGGGCAATCAGCCCCAGCATTTT
>TRBJ2-5|TRBV6-1|NA|NA
CASSTRPRTQNQETQYF
TGTGCCAGCAGTACGCGCCCAAGGACACAAAACCAAGAGACCCAGTACTTC
>TRBJ2-7|TRBV20-1|TRBD2|NA
CSAGTWDSLAGGALYEQYF
TGCAGTGCGGGTACTTGGGACAGCCTAGCGGGAGGCGCTCTCTACGAGCAGTACTTC
>TRBJ1-1|TRBV7-3|NA|few
CASSVSSNTEAFF
TGTGCCAGCAGCGTAAGTAGTAACACTGAAGCTTTCTTT
>TRBJ1-5|TRBV21-1|NA|NA
CASSSRGGTGRQPQHF
TGTGCCAGCAGCTCAAGGGGGGGGACAGGCCGTCAGCCCCAGCATTTT
>TRBJ2-5|TRBV2|NA|NA
CASSEDGQETQYF
TGTGCCAGCAGTGAGGACGGCCAAGAGACCCAGTACTTC
>TRBJ2-7|TRBV7-2|NA|medium-sized
CASSSYLDEQYF
TGTGCCAGCAGCTCCTACTTGGACGAGCAGTACTTC
>TRBJ2-5|TRBV11-2|NA|NA
CASSLTAGRLRGETQYF
TGTGCCAGCAGCTTGACGGCGGGTCGGCTTCGAGGAGAGACCCAGTACTTC
>TRBJ2-7|TRBV20-1|NA|few
CSARVGAGVSYEQYF
TGCAGTGCTAGGGTGGGGGCAGGGGTCTCCTACGAGCAGTACTTC
>TRBJ2-6|TRBV15|NA|medium-sized
CATSRGPSPSGANVLTF
TGTGCCACCAGCAGAGGTCCTAGCCCGTCTGGGGCCAACGTCCTGACTTTC
>TRBJ2-1|TRBV24-1|NA|few
CATATGTRIIF
TGTGCCACTGCAACCGGGACTCGGATCATCTTC
>TRBJ2-1|TRBV5-1|TRBD1|NA
CASSLPRQGAYNEQFF
TGCGCCAGCAGCTTGCCCCGACAGGGGGCCTACAATGAGCAGTTCTTC
>TRBJ2-5|TRBV7-3|NA|medium-sized
CASSLTAGQETQYF
TGTGCCAGCAGCTTAACGGCGGGGCAAGAGACCCAGTACTTC
>TRBJ2-3|TRBV7-6|TRBD2|NA
CASSLTSGRAGTDTQYF
TGTGCCAGCAGCTTAACGAGCGGGAGGGCCGGCACAGATACGCAGTATTTT
>TRBJ2-5|TRBV11-2|TRBD1|few
CASSLPGQGAFETQYF
TGTGCCAGCAGCTTACCCGGACAGGGGGCGTTTGAGACCCAGTACTTC
>TRBJ2-2|TRBV20-1|NA|NA
CSASSGLYTGELFF
TGCAGTGCTAGTTCGGGACTCTACACCGGGGAGCTGTTTTTT
>TRBJ1-5|TRBV28|NA|few
CASSLWQEGNQPQHF
TGTGCCAGCAGTTTATGGCAGGAGGGCAATCAGCCCCAGCATTTT
>TRBJ2-2|TRBV6-1|NA|few
CASSGGRMRTGELFF
TGTGCCAGCAGTGGAGGGAGAATGAGGACCGGGGAGCTGTTTTTT
>TRBJ2-7|TRBV7-9|TRBD2|medium-sized
CASSLVAGRSSYEQYF
TGTGCCAGCAGTCTCGTAGCGGGAAGAAGCTCCTACGAGCAGTACTTC
>TRBJ1-6|TRBV7-6|NA|NA
CASSLGGGINYNSPLHF
TGTGCCAGCAGCTTAGGCGGGGGCATCAACTATAATTCACCCCTCCACTTT
>TRBJ2-1|TRBV15|TRBD2|NA
CATSPGLAVGNEQFF
TGTGCCACCAGCCCGGGACTAGCGGTTGGCAATGAGCAGTTCTTC
>TRBJ2-3|TRBV27|TRBD2|few
CASSAVLRGADTDTQYF
TGTGCCAGCAGTGCCGTCTTGCGGGGGGCAGACACAGATACGCAGTATTTT
>TRBJ2-5|TRBV9|TRBD1|NA
CASSVGGGKETQYF
TGTGCCAGCAGCGTAGGAGGGGGCAAGGAGACCCAGTACTTC
>TRBJ1-1|TRBV18|TRBD1|once
CASSPQGGGTEAFF
TGTGCCAGCTCACCACAAGGGGGCGGCACTGAAGCTTTCTTT
>TRBJ2-3|TRBV20-1|NA|medium-sized
CSARDRASEYTDTQYF
TGCAGTGCTAGAGATCGGGCTAGCGAGTACACAGATACGCAGTATTTT
>TRBJ1-2|TRBV7-8|NA|medium-sized
CASSLDTGGYTF
TGTGCCAGCAGCTTAGATACGGGCGGCTACACCTTC
>TRBJ2-1|TRBV5-1|NA|NA
CASSPRGGANEQFF
TGCGCCAGCAGCCCTAGGGGTGGTGCCAATGAGCAGTTCTTC
>TRBJ1-1|TRBV7-6|NA|NA
CASSAWDSDTEAFF
TGTGCCAGCAGCGCTTGGGATTCGGACACTGAAGCTTTCTTT
>TRBJ2-7|TRBV27|TRBD1|NA
CASSFRTGLPYEQYF
TGTGCCAGCAGTTTTAGGACAGGGCTCCCCTACGAGCAGTACTTC
>TRBJ1-5|TRBV28|NA|NA
CASSLWSVRVNQPQHF
TGTGCCAGCAGTTTATGGTCGGTCAGGGTCAATCAGCCCCAGCATTTT
>TRBJ1-6|TRBV7-9|TRBD1|medium-sized
CASSKGQQGNSPLHF
TGTGCCAGCAGCAAGGGACAACAGGGGAATTCACCCCTCCACTTT
>TRBJ2-5|TRBV20-1|TRBD1|NA
CSAEDREETQYF
TGCAGTGCTGAGGACAGGGAAGAGACCCAGTACTTC
>TRBJ2-3|TRBV27|NA|NA
CASRPGGTDTQYF
TGTGCCAGCAGACCCGGGGGCACAGATACGCAGTATTTT
>TRBJ1-1|TRBV6-5|TRBD1|NA
CASSYQGANTEAFF
TGTGCCAGCAGTTACCAGGGGGCGAACACTGAAGCTTTCTTT
>TRBJ2-3|TRBV6-2/TRBV6-3|NA|few
CASSDPATDTQYF
TGTGCCAGCAGCGATCCGGCCACAGATACGCAGTATTTT
>TRBJ2-1|TRBV7-2|NA|NA
CASSLAGLNQGPSSYNEQFF
TGTGCCAGCAGCTTAGCGGGCCTCAACCAGGGGCCGAGCTCCTACAATGAGCAGTTCTTC
>TRBJ1-6|TRBV18|NA|once
CASSPRGDSPLHF
TGTGCCAGCTCACCCCGGGGAGACTCACCCCTCCACTTT
>TRBJ2-3|TRBV20-1|TRBD2|once
CSASRIAGGVGTDTQYF
TGCAGTGCTTCTCGGATAGCGGGGGGCGTGGGCACAGATACGCAGTATTTT
>TRBJ1-5|TRBV6-1|NA|medium-sized
CASSVTGNQPQHF
TGTGCCAGCAGTGTAACGGGCAATCAGCCCCAGCATTTT
>TRBJ2-7|TRBV7-9|TRBD2|medium-sized
CASSSTSSGGALEQYF
TGTGCCAGCAGCTCTACTTCTAGCGGGGGGGCGCTTGAGCAGTACTTC
>TRBJ1-5|TRBV20-1|NA|medium-sized
CSASPHGSGNQPQHF
TGCAGTGCCTCCCCTCACGGGTCTGGGAATCAGCCCCAGCATTTT
>TRBJ2-1|TRBV28|TRBD2|few
CASSPSGRDEQFF
TGTGCCAGCAGTCCTAGCGGGAGGGATGAGCAGTTCTTC
>TRBJ1-5|TRBV6-4|NA|few
CAGGGNQPQHF
TGTGCCGGCGGGGGCAATCAGCCCCAGCATTTT